This entry lists 21 T cell receptor beta chains sequenced from one sample in a study of identical twins. Each CDR3 protein is one row after TCRdb ran MiXCR on the 5' RACE reads. The sample comprises fewer than 800,000 distinct CDR3 sequences, less than 9% of which are singletons, and roughly 1.6% rests with the top ten. These sequences were also reported in another study, on yellow fever vaccine responses in identical twins.

The sample was PBMCs. Receptors were obtained from a woman aged 18 to 35 in good health.

This clonotype was found many times. The chain recombines TRBV7-9 with TRBJ1-1, with D possibly TRBD1 on 6 matching bases. This CDR3 comprises 15 residues. Trimming shortened V by 5 bases and J by 1 base, and 14 bases separated the two germline ends. Germline CDR1 and CDR2: SEHNR and FQNEAQ (reference sequence). The CDR3 region is CASSPPGHQNTEAFF. The CDR3, as DNA: TGTGCCAGCAGCCCCCCGGGACACCAGAACACTGAAGCTTTCTTT.

Many counts were recorded for this clonotype. This chain uses TRBV10-3 with TRBJ2-1, with D possibly matching TRBD2 (5 bases). The germline gives CDR1 ENHRY, CDR2 SYGVKD. V lost 3 bases to trimming and J lost 0 bases, with 9 bases between them. This CDR3 has 15 residues. In DNA, the CDR3 is TGTGCCATCAGTGACTTGGACTTCTCCTACAATGAGCAGTTCTTC. It translates to CAISDLDFSYNEQFF.

With respect to this clonotype: The junction departs from the called germline gene at one end, perhaps through a read error. The gene calls are TRBV7-9 and TRBJ2-5; D remains unclear. There are 15 residues in the CDR3. CDR1 and CDR2 (germline): SEHNR, FQNEAQ (reference sequence). The DNA of the CDR3 is TGTACCAGCAGCTCACTCGGCTCACCGAGCAAGACCCAGTACTTC. It yields the protein CTSSSLGSPSKTQYF.

This clonotype appeared many times. V gene TRBV6-4 combines with J gene TRBJ2-1; possibly TRBD1 or TRBD2 for D (6 bases each). V dropped 0 bases and J dropped 9 bases, with 15 bases sitting between them. This CDR3 is built from 15 residues. The V gene's germline CDR1 is MRHNA and CDR2 SNTAGT. The CDR3 protein is CASSDSMEGVGEQFF. DNA for the CDR3: TGTGCCAGCAGTGACTCGATGGAGGGGGTAGGTGAGCAGTTCTTC.

This clonotype showed up just a few times. In nucleotides, the CDR3 is TGTGCCAGCAGCCTCTTTAGTGGGCCCCAGCATTTT. Protein: CASSLFSGPQHF. The chain couples TRBV12-3 or TRBV12-4 to TRBJ1-5; D is undetermined. The CDR3 extends over 12 amino acids. V shed 6 bases and J shed 9 bases, with 12 bases lying between them.

This clonotype appeared many times. CDR3 sequence reads: CASRKKREGYNEQFF. The CDR3 DNA sequence: TGCGCCAGCAGGAAGAAGCGGGAGGGTTACAATGAGCAGTTCTTC. The rearrangement joins TRBV4-1 to TRBJ2-1; 10 bases align to TRBD2. The CDR3 spans 15 residues. J lost 4 bases, V lost 6 bases, and 6 bases had no gene match. Germline values: CDR1 MGHRA, CDR2 YSYEKL.

This clonotype was observed at least ten times. This chain uses TRBV12-3 or TRBV12-4 with TRBJ2-2; no clear D. The CDR3 is made up of 13 amino acids. The V gene lost 5 bases and the J gene lost 6 bases, with 10 bases spanning the gap. The CDR3 coding sequence is TGTGCCAGCAGTGGGTGGGAATCCGGGGAGCTGTTTTTT. Its translation is CASSGWESGELFF.

At least ten counts were recorded for this clonotype. The chain carries TRBV27 and TRBJ2-2, with 12 positions matching TRBD1. Germline V lookup: CDR1 MNHEY, CDR2 SMNVEV (reference sequence). V was clipped by 3 bases and J by 5 bases; unmatched bases: 25. The CDR3 totals 23 residues. CDR3 sequence reads: CASSFPPFLFRDRGPSGTGELFF. In DNA form, the CDR3 reads TGTGCCAGCAGTTTCCCACCTTTCCTTTTCCGGGACAGGGGGCCTAGTGGGACCGGGGAGCTGTTTTTT.

The chain combines TRBV3-1 with TRBJ2-1; 12 bases align to TRBD2. This CDR3 spans 14 amino acids. V dropped 8 bases and J dropped 9; count of bases not matched to a gene: 8. The germline V gene encodes CDR1 LGHDT and CDR2 YNNKEL (reference sequence). This CDR3 reads CASRGLAGSSEQFF. As DNA, the CDR3 is TGTGCCAGCCGAGGACTAGCGGGATCCAGTGAGCAGTTCTTC.

The sample holds a few counts of this clonotype. The V gene is TRBV10-3, the J gene TRBJ2-3, with 7 bases aligning to TRBD2. This CDR3 comprises 16 residues. Germline V lookup: CDR1 ENHRY, CDR2 SYGVKD. V shed 6 bases and J 2 bases; nucleotides not matched to a gene: 11. The CDR3 here is CAISQPPSGTTDTQYF. The CDR3 region has the DNA TGTGCCATCAGCCAACCCCCTAGCGGAACCACAGATACGCAGTATTTT.

The chain couples TRBV20-1 to TRBJ2-1; D is tentatively TRBD1 or TRBD2 (5 bases each). The V end was cut by 2 bases, the J end by 5 bases, with 16 bases between. The CDR3 runs to 15 residues. The germline V gene has CDR1 DFQATT and CDR2 SNEGSKA (reference sequence). CDR3 sequence: CSARPRRGENNEQFF. As DNA, the CDR3 is TGCAGTGCTAGACCTCGACGGGGCGAGAACAATGAGCAGTTCTTC.

This clonotype was counted a few times. The J gene is TRBJ1-5, the V gene TRBV19; D not certain. Germline values: CDR1 LNHDA, CDR2 SQIVND (reference sequence). Trimming took 3 bases from V and 7 from J, leaving 13 bases between them. This CDR3 spans 14 amino acids. The CDR3 DNA reads as TGTGCCAGTAGTATCACAAACAGTCTCCAGCCCCAGCATTTT. Its protein is CASSITNSLQPQHF.

This clonotype has more than one count but fewer than ten. The V call is TRBV12-3 or TRBV12-4, the J call TRBJ2-2, with D unclear. CDR3 length: 13 residues. V was cut by 2 bases and J by 7 bases, with 8 bases left in between. The CDR3: CASSLNGVGELFF. CDR3 in DNA: TGTGCCAGCAGTTTAAATGGCGTCGGGGAGCTGTTTTTT.

The rearrangement links TRBV5-1 to TRBJ1-4; the D gene is possibly TRBD1 (5 bases). Trimming pared 1 base from V and 0 bases from J, leaving 7 bases between. This CDR3 has 15 amino acids. CDR1 SGHRS and CDR2 YFSETQ come from the germline V gene. CDR3 sequence reads: CASSLKTATNEKLFF. The CDR3 DNA is TGCGCCAGCAGCTTGAAGACAGCAACTAATGAAAAACTGTTTTTT.

This clonotype has more than one count but fewer than ten. The chain combines TRBV6-5 with TRBJ1-1; D is unclear. The germline V and J ends were trimmed by 0 bases and 1 base, with 9 bases remaining between them. The CDR3 totals 15 residues. CDR1 is MNHEY, CDR2 SVGAGI, per germline. CDR3 residues: CASSYSILGNTEAFF. The CDR3, as DNA: TGTGCCAGCAGTTACTCGATTCTAGGGAACACTGAAGCTTTCTTT.

This clonotype has only a few counts. The rearrangement links TRBV7-9 to TRBJ1-2, with a possible D match to TRBD1 (5 bases). Trimming removed 1 base from V and 7 bases from J, with 19 bases in between. Per germline, CDR1 SEHNR and CDR2 FQNEAQ (reference sequence). The CDR3 has 16 residues. In nucleotides, the CDR3 is TGTGCCAGCAGCTTAGGAGGTTTAGGGGAGCAGGCTGGCTACACCTTC. Protein product: CASSLGGLGEQAGYTF.

This clonotype was counted only a few times. The rearrangement links TRBV6-5 to TRBJ2-5; 8 bases align to TRBD1. V lost 3 bases, J lost 5 bases, and 5 bases stayed unmatched. The CDR3 length is 14 residues. Germline CDR1 reads MNHEY; CDR2 reads SVGAGI. The CDR3 loop is CASSYTGGAETQYF. The CDR3 nucleotides read TGTGCCAGCAGTTATACAGGGGGAGCGGAGACCCAGTACTTC.

In this sample, this clonotype turned up many times. This sequence joins TRBV11-1 and TRBJ1-4; D perhaps matches TRBD1 (5 bases). Deletions cut 4 bases from V and 0 bases from J, with 18 bases between. The CDR3 spans 18 residues. The germline CDR1 and CDR2 sequences are SGHAT and FQDESV (reference sequence). The CDR3 DNA reads TGTGCCAGCAGCTCGACGGGACTCTCCCAGACAACTAATGAAAAACTGTTTTTT. This translates into CASSSTGLSQTTNEKLFF.

V usage is TRBV2 and J usage is TRBJ1-2; D is perhaps TRBD1 (6 bases). Germline CDR1 and CDR2: SNHLY and FYNNEI. V lost 3 bases and J 4 bases, leaving 9 bases between the germline ends. This CDR3 has 13 residues. Here the CDR3 DNA reads TGTGCCAGCAGTGAGGGGGCCGGCTATGGCTACACCTTC. It encodes CASSEGAGYGYTF.

This clonotype was seen a handful of times. This CDR3 is CASSSQGFLMNTEAFF. CDR3 DNA: TGTGCCAGCAGTTCACAAGGTTTCTTGATGAACACTGAAGCTTTCTTT. The chain carries TRBV27 and TRBJ1-1, with D hard to call. Trimming removed 4 bases at V and 0 bases at J, with 15 bases between. This CDR3 comprises 16 residues. CDR1 is MNHEY, CDR2 SMNVEV, per germline (reference sequence).

The V gene is TRBV12-3 or TRBV12-4, the J gene TRBJ2-1; D possibly corresponds to TRBD1 (6 bases). This CDR3 is 12 amino acids long. V lost 10 bases to trimming and J lost 12 bases, with 19 bases between them. CDR3 nucleotides: TGTGCCATCTCGGGTCAGGGGAAGGGGCAGTTCTTC. Translated, it gives CAISGQGKGQFF.